This TCR beta chain appears in the sequencing data of a study of T-cell memory formation after mild COVID-19. Whole-study findings and limits: CD4+ bias marked clones expanding day 15 to 37, unlike balanced contracting clones. Cross-reactive memory seemingly joined, as some responding clones were found in pre-infection memory.

TCRdb reprocessed the 5' RACE reads with MiXCR, giving one entry per CDR3 protein. Of about 190,000 distinct CDR3 sequences listed, around 16% are singletons. This clonotype was seen only a few times. Its antigen is not known. The V and J ends lost 2 bases and 8 bases, in that order; junction bases with no gene match: 2. The germline CDR1 and CDR2 sequences are MRHNA and SNTAGT. CDR3 length: 12 residues. Input material: PBMCs or a T cell subset sorted from them (not recorded which). The chain uses TRBV6-4 and TRBJ1-1; 7 nucleotides line up with TRBD1. The receptor's source is an adult woman who had mild COVID-19 (a few samples of this study predate the infection). Cell type and time point are not known. This chain's CDR3 is CASSDLTGEAFF. The CDR3, as DNA: TGTGCCAGCAGTGACCTGACAGGGGAAGCTTTCTTT.